What follows are 8 T cell receptor beta chains derived from one specimen sequenced in a study of blood T cell repertoires in COVID-19. Some clones are missing from TCRdb's copy, which holds only in-frame ones; the method was immunoSEQ multiplex PCR. The sample yields over 85,000 clones, around 83% seen once. Sequencing was carried out using peripheral blood. The origin of the receptors is a woman in her seventies with acute or convalescent COVID-19.

The V and J genes are TRBV5-1 and TRBJ1-2; no firm D call. Germline assignment: CDR1 SGHRS and CDR2 YFSETQ. Trimming removed 4 bases at V and 4 bases at J, with 14 bases between. This CDR3 is 14 amino acids long. The CDR3 sequence is CASSLGRVGYGYTF. The DNA of the CDR3 is TGCGCCAGCAGCCTGGGTCGGGTAGGCTATGGCTACACCTTC.

The CDR3 reads CSAIAAGMNTEAFF. The CDR3 coding sequence is TGCAGCGCCATCGCGGCGGGGATGAACACTGAAGCTTTCTTT. The chain joins TRBV29-1 to TRBJ1-1; no definite D call. The CDR3 consists of 14 residues. Looked up from germline, CDR1 is SQVTM and CDR2 is ANQGSEA. V lost 7 bases, J lost 0 bases, and 15 bases lay in between.

This chain links TRBV10-2 with TRBJ1-6; TRBD1 might be the D (6 bases). Germline assignment: CDR1 WSHSY and CDR2 SAAADI. The CDR3 runs to 14 residues. V lost 3 bases, J lost 10 bases, and 13 bases lay in between. The CDR3 region is CASSDLQGDSPLHF. The DNA of the CDR3 is TGCGCCAGCAGTGACTTACAGGGAGACTCACCCCTCCACTTT.

This clone showed up just a few times. J is TRBJ1-2 and V is TRBV2; 9 bases line up with TRBD1. CDR3 length: 12 residues. The trim removed 8 bases at V and 2 bases at J, leaving 0 bases unmatched. CDR1 and CDR2 (germline): SNHLY, FYNNEI. The CDR3 nucleotides read TGTGCCAGCGGGACAGGGAACTATGGCTACACCTTC. Its protein product is CASGTGNYGYTF.

The rearrangement links TRBV2 to TRBJ2-1; TRBD2 aligns across 8 bases. Germline CDR1 and CDR2: SNHLY and FYNNEI. The trim removed 6 bases at V and 7 bases at J, leaving 8 bases unmatched. This CDR3 has 14 residues. The chain's CDR3 is CASRGLGIKNEQFF. The CDR3 nucleotides read TGTGCCAGCAGGGGACTAGGGATTAAAAATGAGCAGTTCTTC.

The chain uses TRBV5-8 and TRBJ2-3, with TRBD2 matching 10 bases. The CDR3 totals 16 residues. Trimming cost V 5 bases and J 0 bases; bases outside gene matches: 6. Germline V gene sequence: CDR1 SGHTS, CDR2 YDEGEE. CDR3 nucleotide sequence: TGTGCCAGCAGTTCGGGACTAGCGAAGAGCACAGATACGCAGTATTTT. Translating it yields CASSSGLAKSTDTQYF.

This clone showed up just once. V gene TRBV2 combines with J gene TRBJ2-3; D uncertain. V shed 3 bases and J shed 5 bases, with 12 bases lying between them. CDR3 length: 14 amino acids. Looked up from germline, CDR1 is SNHLY and CDR2 is FYNNEI. DNA for the CDR3: TGTGCCAGCAGTGACGTGAGAGGTGTAGATACGCAGTATTTT. Its translation: CASSDVRGVDTQYF.

V is TRBV24-1 and J is TRBJ2-3, with 14 positions matching TRBD2. CDR1 is KGHDR and CDR2 is SFDVKD in the germline V gene. There are 17 residues in the CDR3. With V trimmed by 3 bases and J by 2 bases, 3 bases remained unmatched. The CDR3 protein is CATSDRLAGGHTDTQYF. As DNA, the CDR3 is TGTGCCACCAGTGATCGACTAGCGGGGGGGCACACAGATACGCAGTATTTT.